These 22 T cell receptor beta chains share one sample of origin, sequenced in a study of post-analysis software for immune sequencing data (dated by TCRdb to about 2015). The library was made by PCR. Data came from an Illumina HiSeq 2500. To reduce PCR and sequencing biases, unique molecular identifiers were incorporated into the TCR beta cDNA libraries. TCRdb took the public reads, trimmed them with fastp at Q25, ran MiXCR for clone calling and kept in-frame beta chains. Rows are combined by CDR3 protein, so each entry shows the most common genes and DNA. Counted in this sample were about 620,000 distinct CDR3 sequences; 40% to 50% of them appeared once. 1.5% to 2% of the sample lies in the top ten. These TCRs are of unknown antigen specificity. What the authors observed across the whole study: Four or five TRBV segments, including TRBV5-6, TRBV5-1 and TRBV20-1, were significantly more frequent in patients than controls.

The material sequenced was blood. The receptors come from a girl between 10 and 17 years old with multiple sclerosis.

V is TRBV29-1 and J is TRBJ1-1; TRBD1 agrees at 10 bases. Germline values: CDR1 SQVTM, CDR2 ANQGSEA. Trimming took 5 bases from V and 4 from J; bases not matched to a gene: 4. The CDR3 sequence is 13 residues long. The CDR3 bases are TGCAGCGTTCGGACAGGGGGAGGCACTGAAGCTTTCTTT. Residues: CSVRTGGGTEAFF.

V is TRBV11-2 and J is TRBJ1-2; 7 nucleotides agree with TRBD1. This CDR3 has 13 residues. After removal of 6 bases from V and 4 bases from J, the junction contained 5 bases not matched to a gene. In germline, CDR1 is SGHAT, CDR2 FQNNGV. This CDR3 reads CASSPQGFYGYTF. CDR3 bases: TGTGCCAGCAGTCCACAGGGGTTCTATGGCTACACCTTC.

The chain links TRBV29-1 to TRBJ1-2; possible D gene TRBD1, 6 bases. This CDR3 has 11 residues. Germline V gives CDR1 SQVTM, CDR2 ANQGSEA. Trimming took 3 bases from V and 4 from J, leaving 6 bases between them. The CDR3 DNA reads TGCAGCGTTGAGACAGGCTATGGCTACACCTTC. Translating it yields CSVETGYGYTF.

The chain joins TRBV12-3 or TRBV12-4 to TRBJ1-1; D remains ambiguous. There are 13 residues in the CDR3. Trimming removed 6 bases at V and 0 bases at J, with 8 bases between. CDR3 amino acids: CASRAGLNTEAFF. CDR3 in DNA: TGTGCCAGCAGGGCAGGACTGAACACTGAAGCTTTCTTT.

This clonotype came up a few times. The chain uses TRBV20-1 and TRBJ2-3, with 9 bases fitting TRBD2. This CDR3 is built from 16 residues. CDR1 and CDR2 from the germline V gene are DFQATT and SNEGSKA (reference sequence). V shed 4 bases, J shed 0 bases, and the junction held 8 bases outside the gene matches. CDR3 DNA sequence: TGCAGTGCTACCGTCGCTAGCGGGGCCAGCACAGATACGCAGTATTTT. Amino acid sequence: CSATVASGASTDTQYF.

J is TRBJ1-2 and V is TRBV5-1; D is unresolved. The V end lost 2 bases, the J end lost 5 bases, and 13 bases lay between the germline ends. There are 14 residues in the CDR3. Germline CDR1 and CDR2: SGHRS and YFSETQ. CDR3: CASSLGRSVYGYTF. As DNA, the CDR3 is TGCGCCAGCAGCTTAGGCAGATCGGTATATGGCTACACCTTC.

In this sample, this clonotype turned up a few times. The CDR3 coding sequence is TGTGCCAGCAGCCCAACGGCACAGGAGGGGCACAATGAGCAGTTCTTC. It specifies CASSPTAQEGHNEQFF. This chain connects TRBV6-4 to TRBJ2-1; D is possibly TRBD2 (6 bases). With 6 bases removed from V and 5 bases from J, the gap between germline ends came to 20 bases. The CDR3 extends over 16 amino acids. Germline values: CDR1 MRHNA, CDR2 SNTAGT.

This chain uses TRBV6-5 with TRBJ2-1; a weak D match, TRBD1 (6 bases). The CDR3 consists of 16 residues. Germline V gene sequence: CDR1 MNHEY, CDR2 SVGAGI. V was pared by 6 bases and J by 4 bases, with 19 bases between. Written as DNA, the CDR3 is TGTGCCAGCAGAGGAGGACAGCGCTCGGTGTACAATGAGCAGTTCTTC. Protein sequence: CASRGGQRSVYNEQFF.

This clonotype showed up just a few times. The rearrangement joins TRBV7-2 to TRBJ2-7; 7 bases line up with TRBD2. The germline V gene encodes CDR1 SGHTA and CDR2 FQGNSA. Trimming at V came to 6 bases and at J to 7 bases, leaving 9 bases not matched to a gene. This CDR3 is built from 13 residues. CDR3 protein: CASRGPRGGEQYF. CDR3 sequence (DNA): TGTGCCAGCAGGGGTCCGCGGGGAGGGGAGCAGTACTTC. Supplemented by reference TRBV7-2 and TRBJ2-7, the full variable domain reads GAGVSQSPSNKVTEKGKDVELRCDPISGHTALYWYRQSLGQGLEFLIYFQGNSAPDKSGLPSDRFSAERTGGSVSTLTIQRTQQEDSAVYLCASRGPRGGEQYFGPGTRLTVT.

The chain couples TRBV6-2 or TRBV6-3 to TRBJ2-3; D is unresolved. Deletions cut 4 bases from V and 0 bases from J, with 11 bases between. This CDR3 has 15 residues. Germline V CDR1 and CDR2: MNHEY, SVGEGT. CDR3 nucleotides: TGTGCCAGCAGTTTAAGACGACGGAGCACAGATACGCAGTATTTT. Its protein is CASSLRRRSTDTQYF.

There are a few counts of this clonotype. The genes are TRBV6-5 and TRBJ2-3; 12 bases align to TRBD2. This CDR3 is built from 14 residues. V lost 6 bases, J lost 6 bases, and 4 bases stayed unmatched. CDR1 is MNHEY and CDR2 is SVGAGI in the germline V gene. CDR3 loop: CASRWTSGKDTQYF. CDR3 nucleotide sequence: TGTGCCAGCAGGTGGACTAGCGGGAAGGATACGCAGTATTTT.

This clonotype has only a few counts. The rearrangement uses TRBV4-1 and TRBJ2-6; D is perhaps TRBD1 (5 bases). The CDR3 runs to 17 residues. Germline CDR1 and CDR2: MGHRA and YSYEKL. Trimming took 1 base from V and 4 from J, leaving 14 bases between them. CDR3 protein: CASSQVGWGPGANVLTF. CDR3 in DNA: TGCGCCAGCAGCCAAGTAGGATGGGGCCCCGGGGCCAACGTCCTGACTTTC.

The chain couples TRBV10-3 to TRBJ1-2, with D possibly being TRBD1 (5 bases). V gave up 6 bases and J gave up 2 bases, with 10 bases separating them. Germline-derived CDR1 and CDR2 are ENHRY and SYGVKD. This CDR3 comprises 13 residues. CDR3 loop: CAISPRGNYGYTF. CDR3 coding DNA: TGTGCCATCAGCCCTAGGGGCAACTATGGCTACACCTTC.

The V call is TRBV4-2, the J call TRBJ1-2; D gene uncertain. Trimming cost V 5 bases and J 7 bases, with 17 bases left between them. The CDR3 is 14 residues long. Per germline, CDR1 LGHNA and CDR2 YNFKEQ. The DNA of the CDR3 is TGTGCCAGCAGCTCCCTCCCCCCGGGAGGTGGCTACACCTTC. The encoded protein is CASSSLPPGGGYTF.

The genes are TRBV9 and TRBJ2-2; 13 bases agree with TRBD2. The CDR3 is 16 residues long. Germline CDR1 and CDR2: SGDLS and YYNGEE. V shed 4 bases, J shed 6 bases, and the junction held 6 bases outside the gene matches. The CDR3 loop reads CASSLGLAGVSGELFF. In DNA form, the CDR3 reads TGTGCCAGCAGCCTAGGACTAGCGGGAGTTTCCGGGGAGCTGTTTTTT.

The chain carries TRBV6-1 and TRBJ2-1, with TRBD2 as a possible D gene (6 bases). The CDR3 runs 15 residues. The germline V and J ends were trimmed by 7 bases and 0 bases, with 13 bases remaining between them. CDR1 and CDR2 (germline): MNHNS, SASEGT. The CDR3 DNA reads as TGTGCCAGCACCCAAGGGACTCTCTCCTACAATGAGCAGTTCTTC. Amino acid sequence: CASTQGTLSYNEQFF.

Comment on this clonotype: Germline and junction disagree at one end, which may indicate a read error. The rearrangement uses TRBV10-3 and TRBJ2-7, with 7 bases identical to TRBD1. Per germline, CDR1 ENHRY and CDR2 SYGVKD. The CDR3 extends over 14 amino acids. DNA of the CDR3: TGCGCCATCAGTGAGCCGACAGGGCGGCACGAGCAGTACTTC. The encoded protein is CAISEPTGRHEQYF.

This clonotype was counted between two and nine times. The chain joins TRBV6-5 to TRBJ2-7, with a tentative D call TRBD1 (6 bases). This CDR3 contains 15 residues. Trimming pared 6 bases from V and 0 bases from J, leaving 15 bases between. Per germline, CDR1 MNHEY and CDR2 SVGAGI. The CDR3, as DNA: TGTGCCAGCAGGGAAGTACGGGACAACTCCTACGAGCAGTACTTC. As protein: CASREVRDNSYEQYF.

The gene calls are TRBV5-1 and TRBJ1-1; D not resolved. Trimming left V 4 bases short and J 0 bases short, with 16 bases between. Germline loops: CDR1 SGHRS, CDR2 YFSETQ. The CDR3 loop spans 16 amino acids. The CDR3 reads CASSLGGREVNTEAFF. CDR3 nucleotide sequence: TGCGCCAGCAGCCTTGGTGGTAGGGAGGTGAACACTGAAGCTTTCTTT.

The J gene is TRBJ2-1, the V gene TRBV6-1, with 15 bases fitting TRBD2. CDR3 length equals 15 residues. Trimming took 6 bases from V and 7 from J; bases not matched to a gene: 4. Germline CDR1 and CDR2: MNHNS and SASEGT. CDR3 DNA sequence: TGTGCCAGCAGGGGACTAGCGGGAGGATATAATGAGCAGTTCTTC. The encoded protein is CASRGLAGGYNEQFF.

The rearrangement links TRBV29-1 to TRBJ2-1, with a tentative D call TRBD2 (6 bases). V was cut by 3 bases and J by 4 bases, with 13 bases left in between. This CDR3 has 14 residues. CDR1 is SQVTM and CDR2 is ANQGSEA in the germline V gene. CDR3 DNA sequence: TGCAGCGTTGATCGGGACGGACTATACAATGAGCAGTTCTTC. It codes for CSVDRDGLYNEQFF.

The rearrangement joins TRBV6-1 to TRBJ2-7; tentatively, D is TRBD2 (5 bases). The V end was cut by 6 bases, the J end by 3 bases, with 12 bases between. The germline V gene has CDR1 MNHNS and CDR2 SASEGT. This CDR3 is built from 13 residues. The DNA of the CDR3 is TGTGCCAGCAGCAGAGGGTCCTTCTACGAGCAGTACTTC. Its protein is CASSRGSFYEQYF.